These 17 T cell receptor beta chains were sequenced from one sample in a study of CD8 T cells in Susac syndrome. Random-hexamer reverse transcription was applied to about 0.45 to 1 ug RNA. TCRdb processed the immunoSEQ multiplex PCR reads anew with MiXCR; each CDR3 protein has one entry. The data hold roughly 250,000 distinct CDR3 sequences, with 90% to 96% observed a single time. The sample comprised CD4+ T cells from PBMCs. These receptors originate from a human donor with Susac syndrome.

This clonotype was detected once. The gene calls are TRBV4-2 and TRBJ2-2; D might be TRBD2 (5 bases). The V end lost 0 bases, the J end lost 4 bases, and 9 bases lay between the germline ends. Germline V CDR1 and CDR2: LGHNA, YNFKEQ. The length of the CDR3 is 15 residues. The CDR3 DNA reads TGTGCCAGCAGCCAAGAATACGAGGGCACCGGGGAGCTGTTTTTT. Translating it yields CASSQEYEGTGELFF.

The chain joins TRBV20-1 to TRBJ2-5; 12 positions match TRBD2. The CDR3 runs to 17 residues. Germline lookup yields CDR1 DFQATT and CDR2 SNEGSKA (reference sequence). J lost 6 bases, V lost 5 bases, and 16 bases had no gene match. The CDR3 spells CSAPRLAGGPKLQTQYF. The CDR3 DNA is TGCAGTGCTCCTCGCCTAGCGGGAGGGCCGAAACTACAGACCCAGTACTTC.

The V gene is TRBV28, the J gene TRBJ2-7, with TRBD1 matching over 10 bases. The CDR3 totals 14 residues. The V gene end was trimmed by 2 bases and the J gene end by 9 bases; junction bases not matched to a gene: 7. Germline CDR1 and CDR2: MDHEN and SYDVKM. The CDR3 DNA is TGTGCCAGCAGTTTAAGTGACAGGGGGCAGGCGCAGTACTTC. Amino acids: CASSLSDRGQAQYF.

This clonotype was found a few times. The chain couples TRBV6-1 to TRBJ1-1; D is unresolved. Per germline, CDR1 MNHNS and CDR2 SASEGT. The CDR3 length is 13 residues. Trimming removed 5 bases from V and 1 base from J, with 8 bases in between. The CDR3 is CASSPRGNTEAFF. In DNA form, the CDR3 reads TGTGCCAGCAGTCCACGAGGGAACACTGAAGCTTTCTTT.

The V and J genes are TRBV29-1 and TRBJ1-2; 8 nucleotides line up with TRBD1. V lost 2 bases to trimming and J lost 7 bases; unmatched junction nucleotides: 6. The CDR3 runs to 13 residues. The germline gives CDR1 SQVTM, CDR2 ANQGSEA. Written as DNA, the CDR3 is TGCAGCGTTGAACCTCGGACAGGGAGTGGCTACACCTTC. Translation: CSVEPRTGSGYTF.

The chain combines TRBV7-3 with TRBJ1-2; 9 nucleotides line up with TRBD1. Germline trimming cut 5 bases from V and 4 bases from J; bases unmatched to any gene: 8. The CDR3 consists of 15 residues. The germline gives CDR1 SGHTA, CDR2 FQGTGA. CDR3 in amino acids: CASSPRPGQGYGYTF. The CDR3 DNA reads as TGTGCCAGCAGCCCCAGACCGGGACAGGGCTATGGCTACACCTTC.

The gene calls are TRBV2 and TRBJ2-1; tentatively, D is TRBD2 (6 bases). The V and J ends lost 5 bases and 9 bases respectively, with 11 bases between them. This CDR3 is 12 amino acids long. Germline V CDR1 and CDR2: SNHLY, FYNNEI. CDR3 region: CASSPGTFEQFF. CDR3 nucleotide sequence: TGTGCCAGCAGTCCCGGGACTTTTGAGCAGTTCTTC. Full variable domain (outside the CDR3, taken from reference TRBV2 and TRBJ2-1): EPEVTQTPSHQVTQMGQEVILRCVPISNHLYFYWYRQILGQKVEFLVSFYNNEISEKSEIFDDQFSVERPDGSNFTLKIRSTKLEDSAMYFCASSPGTFEQFFGPGTRLTVL.

The V gene is TRBV30, the J gene TRBJ2-1; 8 bases match TRBD2. Germline assignment: CDR1 GTSNPN and CDR2 SVGIG (reference sequence). Germline trimming cut 2 bases from V and 9 bases from J; bases unmatched to any gene: 3. The CDR3 is made up of 12 amino acids. The CDR3 DNA reads TGTGCCTGGAGTAGCGGGAGTACTGAGCAGTTCTTC. Protein sequence: CAWSSGSTEQFF.

V and J are TRBV10-2 and TRBJ2-5; 7 bases align to TRBD2. Trimming at V came to 4 bases and at J to 5 bases, leaving 4 bases not matched to a gene. Germline loops: CDR1 WSHSY, CDR2 SAAADI. The CDR3 contains 13 residues. The CDR3 sequence is CASSVAGVETQYF. The CDR3, as DNA: TGCGCCAGCAGTGTTGCGGGAGTTGAGACCCAGTACTTC.

This chain uses TRBV10-3 with TRBJ1-5; D ambiguous. Trimming cost V 0 bases and J 6 bases, with 9 bases left between them. The CDR3 has 14 amino acids. Germline lookup yields CDR1 ENHRY and CDR2 SYGVKD. The CDR3 is CAISESFPLQPQHF. In DNA, the CDR3 is TGTGCCATCAGTGAGTCCTTCCCACTTCAGCCCCAGCATTTT.

The chain is built from TRBV28 and TRBJ1-2, with TRBD1 matching over 7 bases. Germline assignment: CDR1 MDHEN and CDR2 SYDVKM. J was trimmed by 7 bases and V by 2 bases; bases with no gene match: 10. CDR3 length: 15 amino acids. The CDR3 DNA reads TGTGCCAGCAGTTTAACGGTTGACAGGGAGCCTGGCTACACCTTC. This sequence encodes CASSLTVDREPGYTF.

The chain joins TRBV5-6 to TRBJ2-5, with D possibly being TRBD2 (5 bases). The CDR3 has 14 amino acids. Germline V gene lookup returns CDR1 SGHDT and CDR2 YYEEEE. V lost 3 bases, J lost 2 bases, and 11 bases lay in between. In nucleotides, the CDR3 is TGTGCCAGCAGCTATAAGCGGTTACAAGAGACCCAGTACTTC. The encoded protein is CASSYKRLQETQYF.

The chain uses TRBV20-1 and TRBJ2-7; D is uncertain. Per germline, CDR1 DFQATT and CDR2 SNEGSKA (reference sequence). The CDR3 contains 11 residues. V was trimmed by 4 bases and J by 6 bases, leaving 10 bases between them. CDR3 in DNA: TGCAGTGCTACCAGCCTCAGCGAGCAGTACTTC. Translating gives CSATSLSEQYF.

The chain joins TRBV30 to TRBJ1-5; D not resolved. The CDR3 totals 13 residues. Trimming removed 3 bases at V and 3 bases at J, with 9 bases between. Germline CDR1 is GTSNPN and CDR2 is SVGIG (reference sequence). CDR3 coding DNA: TGTGCCTGGAGAGGGCAGTTCAATCAGCCCCAGCATTTT. Translating it yields CAWRGQFNQPQHF.

The chain is built from TRBV28 and TRBJ1-1, with D perhaps TRBD1 (5 bases). V lost 10 bases, J lost 11 bases, and 17 bases lay in between. The V gene's germline CDR1 is MDHEN and CDR2 SYDVKM. The CDR3 covers 11 residues. Here the CDR3 DNA reads TGTGCCACCGGACAAGAAGGGGCGGCTTTCTTT. It specifies CATGQEGAAFF.

The chain employs TRBV5-1 and TRBJ1-1, with D tentatively TRBD1 (5 bases). The V and J ends lost 5 bases and 10 bases respectively, with 9 bases between them. Germline V lookup: CDR1 SGHRS, CDR2 YFSETQ. The CDR3 covers 10 residues. CDR3 nucleotides: TGCGCCAGCAGAGGGACCAGAGCTTTCTTT. Amino acid sequence: CASRGTRAFF.

This clonotype was found once. The chain has TRBV5-1 and TRBJ2-1; TRBD1 aligns across 7 bases. The ends lost 7 bases at V and 5 bases at J; junction bases unmatched: 0. Germline-derived CDR1 and CDR2 are SGHRS and YFSETQ. CDR3 size: 11 residues. The CDR3 DNA sequence: TGCGCCAGCGGACAGGACAATGAGCAGTTCTTC. Residues: CASGQDNEQFF.